This section outlines one T cell receptor beta chain sequence together with its context. This sample is part of a study of blood T cell repertoires in COVID-19. Data came from immunoSEQ multiplex PCR; TCRdb stores just in-frame clones and leaves some out. The profile covers approximately 160,000 clones, with about 74% appearing a single time and approximately 8% taken by the ten largest. The clonotype comes from a man between 60 and 70 years old with acute or convalescent COVID-19. Material: peripheral blood.

CDR3 residues: CASSFWGVTDTQYF. The CDR3 DNA reads as TGTGCCAGCAGCTTTTGGGGGGTCACAGATACGCAGTATTTT. The J gene is TRBJ2-3, the V gene TRBV11-1; D is possibly TRBD2 (6 bases). CDR1 is SGHAT and CDR2 is FQDESV in the germline V gene (reference sequence). The CDR3 runs to 14 residues. Trimming cost V 3 bases and J 2 bases, with 9 bases left between them.